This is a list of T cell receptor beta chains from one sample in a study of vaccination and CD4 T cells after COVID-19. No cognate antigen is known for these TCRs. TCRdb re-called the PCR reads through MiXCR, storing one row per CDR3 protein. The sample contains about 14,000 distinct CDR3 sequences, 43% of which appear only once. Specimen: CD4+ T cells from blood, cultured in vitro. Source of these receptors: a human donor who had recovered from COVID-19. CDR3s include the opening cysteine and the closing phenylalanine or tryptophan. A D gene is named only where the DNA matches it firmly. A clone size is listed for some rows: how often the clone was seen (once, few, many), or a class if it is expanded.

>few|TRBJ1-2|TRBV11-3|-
CASSQPVGMGYTF
TGTGCCAGCAGCCAGCCTGTGGGAATGGGCTACACCTTC
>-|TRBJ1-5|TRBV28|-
CASGTAFDPQHF
TGTGCCAGCGGGACTGCCTTTGATCCCCAGCATTTT
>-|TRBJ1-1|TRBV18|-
CASSPSDRFSEAFF
TGTGCCAGCTCACCCTCTGACAGGTTTAGTGAAGCTTTCTTT
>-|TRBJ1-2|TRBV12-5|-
CASGLLVGFRNGYTF
TGTGCTAGTGGTTTGCTTGTGGGGTTTCGGAATGGCTACACCTTC
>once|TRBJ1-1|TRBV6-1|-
CASSRLGVANTEAFF
TGTGCCAGCAGCCGGCTAGGTGTTGCGAACACTGAAGCTTTCTTT
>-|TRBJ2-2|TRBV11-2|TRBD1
CASRPTGRPGELFF
TGTGCCAGCAGGCCGACAGGGCGACCCGGGGAGCTGTTTTTT
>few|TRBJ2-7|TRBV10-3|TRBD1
CAISRDRGAEQYF
TGTGCCATCAGCCGGGACAGGGGAGCCGAGCAGTACTTC
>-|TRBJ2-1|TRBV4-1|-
CASSPVWRGPRYNEQFF
TGCGCCAGCAGCCCAGTGTGGCGGGGGCCCAGGTACAATGAGCAGTTCTTC
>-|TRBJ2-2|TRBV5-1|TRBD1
CASSPQGQETGELFF
TGCGCCAGCTCCCCTCAGGGACAGGAGACCGGGGAGCTGTTTTTT
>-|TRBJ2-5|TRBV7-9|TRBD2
CASSRTSGTYGGETQYF
TGTGCCAGCAGCCGAACTAGCGGGACCTATGGGGGAGAGACCCAGTACTTC
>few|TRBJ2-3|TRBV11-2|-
CASRGGGTDTQYF
TGTGCCAGCAGGGGCGGGGGCACAGATACGCAGTATTTT
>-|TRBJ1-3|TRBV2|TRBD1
CASSRGQGAGNTIYF
TGTGCCAGCAGTAGAGGACAGGGGGCTGGAAACACCATATATTTT
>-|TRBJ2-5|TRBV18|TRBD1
CASSPTSRQGKKTQYF
TGTGCCAGCTCACCCACCTCTCGACAGGGGAAAAAGACCCAGTACTTC
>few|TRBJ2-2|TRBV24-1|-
CATMDGGMNTGELFF
TGTGCCACCATGGACGGGGGTATGAACACCGGGGAGCTGTTTTTT
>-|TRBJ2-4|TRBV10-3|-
CAIRIPGPPLAKNIQYF
TGTGCCATCAGAATTCCGGGACCCCCACTCGCCAAAAACATTCAGTACTTC
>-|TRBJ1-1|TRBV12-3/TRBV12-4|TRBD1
CASNRGEGRTEAFF
TGTGCCAGCAACAGGGGGGAAGGGAGGACTGAAGCTTTCTTT
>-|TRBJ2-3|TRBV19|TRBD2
CASTATSGGAPADTQYF
TGTGCCAGTACCGCGACTAGCGGGGGGGCCCCCGCAGATACGCAGTATTTT
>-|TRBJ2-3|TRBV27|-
CASSSRRDLGSQYF
TGTGCCAGCAGTTCCCGCCGGGACTTAGGTTCGCAGTATTTT
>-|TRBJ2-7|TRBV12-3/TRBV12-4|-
CASSTLRAGAHEQYF
TGTGCCAGCAGTACCCTCAGGGCGGGGGCCCACGAGCAGTACTTC
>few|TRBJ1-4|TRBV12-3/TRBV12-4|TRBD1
CASSASGTGGEKLFF
TGTGCCAGCAGTGCCTCCGGGACAGGGGGTGAAAAACTGTTTTTT
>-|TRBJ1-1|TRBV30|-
CAWSGVFMGAEAFF
TGTGCCTGGAGTGGGGTTTTTATGGGCGCTGAAGCTTTCTTT
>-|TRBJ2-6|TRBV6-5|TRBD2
CASSYAAGGVSSGANVLTF
TGTGCCAGCAGTTACGCGGCGGGGGGCGTGAGCTCTGGGGCCAACGTCCTGACTTTC
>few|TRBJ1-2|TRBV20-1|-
CSARDQGKGRAGGYTF
TGCAGTGCTAGAGATCAGGGGAAGGGCAGGGCGGGGGGCTACACCTTC
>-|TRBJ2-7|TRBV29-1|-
CSVGHRDEQYF
TGCAGCGTCGGGCACAGGGACGAGCAGTACTTC
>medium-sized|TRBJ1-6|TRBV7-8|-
CASSLARVGSSPLHF
TGTGCCAGCAGCTTAGCCAGGGTTGGGAGTTCACCCCTCCACTTT
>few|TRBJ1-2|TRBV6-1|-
CASSPQGTGYTF
TGTGCCAGCAGTCCACAGGGAACAGGCTACACCTTC
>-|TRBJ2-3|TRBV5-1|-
CASSYLTGSTDTQYF
TGCGCCAGCAGCTACCTTACGGGGAGCACAGATACGCAGTATTTT
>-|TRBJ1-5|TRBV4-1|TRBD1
CASSLGTVYSNQPQHF
TGCGCCAGCAGCCTCGGGACAGTATATAGCAATCAGCCCCAGCATTTT
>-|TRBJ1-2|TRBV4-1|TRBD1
CASSQPGQGLNYGYTF
TGCGCCAGCAGCCAACCCGGACAGGGACTAAACTATGGCTACACCTTC
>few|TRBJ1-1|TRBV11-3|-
CASSQRAIWGENTEAFF
TGTGCCAGCAGCCAACGAGCAATTTGGGGCGAGAACACTGAAGCTTTCTTT
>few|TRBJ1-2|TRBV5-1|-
CASSSDASNYGYTF
TGCGCCAGCAGCTCGGACGCCTCTAACTATGGCTACACCTTC
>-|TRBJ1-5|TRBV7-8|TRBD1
CASSLDPGGGMSNQPQHF
TGTGCCAGCAGCTTAGACCCAGGGGGAGGGATGAGCAATCAGCCCCAGCATTTT
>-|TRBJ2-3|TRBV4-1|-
CASSQDPRGSTDTQYF
TGCGCCAGCAGCCAAGACCCCCGGGGAAGCACAGATACGCAGTATTTT
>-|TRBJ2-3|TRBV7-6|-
CASSPNPTDTQYF
TGTGCTAGCTCGCCAAACCCCACAGATACGCAGTATTTT
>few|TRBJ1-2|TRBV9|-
CASSVRPGSNYGYTF
TGTGCCAGCAGCGTCCGACCAGGTTCTAACTATGGCTACACCTTC
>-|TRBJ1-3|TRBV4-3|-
CASSPGAGGNTIYF
TGCGCCAGCAGCCCCGGGGCAGGGGGAAACACCATATATTTT
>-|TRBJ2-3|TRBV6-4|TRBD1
CASSATGGYTDTQYF
TGTGCCAGCAGTGCGACAGGGGGCTACACAGATACGCAGTATTTT
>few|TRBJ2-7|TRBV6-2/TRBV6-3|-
CATHGRPSSYEQYF
TGTGCCACCCACGGCAGGCCGAGCTCCTACGAGCAGTACTTC
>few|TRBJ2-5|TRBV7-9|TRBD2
CASSSLSAGGRETQYF
TGTGCCAGCAGCTCACTCTCGGCGGGGGGGCGAGAGACCCAGTACTTC
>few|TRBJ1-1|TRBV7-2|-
CASSLRQANTEAFF
TGTGCCAGCAGCTTAAGGCAGGCTAACACTGAAGCTTTCTTT
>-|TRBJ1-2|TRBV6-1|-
CASRIHRAFNYGYTF
TGTGCCAGCAGGATACACAGGGCCTTTAACTATGGCTACACCTTC
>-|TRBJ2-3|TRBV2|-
CASSEGESSLGDTQYF
TGTGCCAGCAGTGAAGGGGAATCCTCTTTAGGGGATACGCAGTATTTT
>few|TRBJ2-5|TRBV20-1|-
CSARDQTGKETQYF
TGCAGTGCTAGAGATCAAACGGGGAAAGAGACCCAGTACTTC
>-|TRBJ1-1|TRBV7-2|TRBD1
CASSSRQGRGEAFF
TGTGCCAGCAGCTCTCGACAGGGGCGGGGTGAAGCTTTCTTT
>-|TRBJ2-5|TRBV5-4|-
CASRGPTETQYF
TGTGCCAGCAGGGGGCCTACAGAGACCCAGTACTTC
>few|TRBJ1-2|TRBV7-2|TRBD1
CASSLGPGQGASYGYTF
TGTGCCAGCAGCTTAGGTCCCGGACAGGGGGCAAGCTATGGCTACACCTTC
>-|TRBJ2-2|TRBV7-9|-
CASSSFRGTGELFF
TGTGCCAGCAGTTCATTCAGGGGAACCGGGGAGCTGTTTTTT
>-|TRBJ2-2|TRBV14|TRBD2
CASSQWLAAGELFF
TGTGCCAGCAGCCAATGGCTAGCGGCCGGGGAGCTGTTTTTT
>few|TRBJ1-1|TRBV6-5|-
CASSLGGGGTEAFF
TGTGCCAGCAGTTTGGGGGGAGGGGGAACTGAAGCTTTCTTT
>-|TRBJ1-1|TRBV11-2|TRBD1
CASSLIGTGNTEAFF
TGTGCCAGCAGCTTGATCGGGACAGGGAACACTGAAGCTTTCTTT